This T cell receptor (beta chain) was found in a study of cytomegalovirus exposure and HLA in healthy donors. Study results and caveats: The investigators catalogued 180 or so TCR beta chains as cytomegalovirus-associated. First-cohort TCR clusters tended to co-occur in the approximately 120 validation repertoires, a later analysis found. The classifier reportedly diagnosed cytomegalovirus status with high specificity and sensitivity.

Deletions cut 0 bases from V and 3 bases from J, with 20 bases between. Per the germline V gene, CDR1 is LGHNA and CDR2 is YSLEER. The CDR3 sequence is 19 residues long. Comments on this clone: Its cognate antigen is unknown.

TCRdb's table, derived via immunoSEQ multiplex PCR, lists solely in-frame clones and lacks some. Found here are some 130,000 clones, approximately 87% of them singletons; the top ten hold about 2.8%. The origin of this receptor is a man between 18 and 35 years old in good health and CMV-seronegative. Material: PBMCs. This chain joins TRBV4-3 and TRBJ1-4, with D maybe TRBD1 (6 bases). CDR3 sequence reads: CASSQDHPPTGFPNEKLFF. The CDR3 DNA is TGCGCCAGCAGCCAAGATCACCCTCCAACAGGGTTTCCTAATGAAAAACTGTTTTTT.